The TCR beta chain described here comes from a study of cytomegalovirus exposure and HLA in healthy donors. Measured with immunoSEQ multiplex PCR; TCRdb has only the in-frame clones, and not every one. The sample carries around 100,000 clones, 85% recorded once. The V and J ends lost 0 bases and 5 bases respectively, with 14 bases between them. This CDR3 has 15 residues. CDR1 and CDR2 from the germline V gene are SGHRS and YFSETQ. This chain connects TRBV5-1 to TRBJ1-1; D remains unclear. The sample consisted of PBMCs. The receptor comes from a man younger than 30 in good health and CMV-seropositive. The DNA for the CDR3 is TGCGCCAGCAGCTTGGAGTCACTTACTCGGACTGAAGCTTTCTTT. This sequence encodes CASSLESLTRTEAFF.